The entry below gives a single TCR beta chain sequence along with its context. Its antigen is not identified. This entry is derived from a study of cytomegalovirus exposure and HLA in healthy donors. Overall study: Researchers found that approximately 80% of 398 genotyped donors fell within the Caucasian-associated ancestry cluster. Notes on the study in general: Generally TCR sequences proved uncommon, though certain public TCRs appeared in numerous donors. TCR beta V- and J-gene trimming was later associated with a missense DCLRE1C variant.

The PCR contained 60 Vbeta and 13 Jbeta primers. Using immunoSEQ multiplex PCR, the repertoire was profiled, and TCRdb retains in-frame clones only, with some absent. Of hundreds of thousands of clones detected, approximately 88% appear once; the ten largest clones hold roughly 0.7%. The CDR3 runs to 16 residues. Germline loops: CDR1 SEHNR, CDR2 FQNEAQ (reference sequence). V was shortened by 5 bases and J by 5 bases, with 20 bases between the two germline ends. Each donor was nominally healthy when sampled (though unrecorded immune exposures were likely). The chain combines TRBV7-9 with TRBJ2-3; possible D gene TRBD1, 7 bases. This TCR was sampled from a boy aged 2 to 9 in good health and CMV-seronegative. Material for sequencing was PBMCs. CDR3 amino acids: CASSINQGGYRDTQYF. CDR3 sequence (DNA): TGTGCCAGCAGCATCAATCAGGGGGGTTATAGAGATACGCAGTATTTT.